This T cell receptor (beta chain) comes out of a study of blood T cell repertoires in COVID-19. Turning to the study itself: The United States, Italy and Spain were the sources of the acute and convalescent COVID-19 samples. PBMCs, B-cell-depleted T cells, or T cells were the source of the cDNA or gDNA that made up the material.

CDR1 and CDR2 from the germline V gene are LGHDT and YNNKEL (reference sequence). The length of the CDR3 is 15 residues. The V and J ends lost 1 base and 5 bases, in that order; junction bases with no gene match: 6. Original analysis: Amplification with reference gene primers provided the estimates of nucleated cell counts. Some clones are missing from TCRdb's copy, which holds only in-frame ones; the method was immunoSEQ multiplex PCR. V and J calls and clone size come straight from that table; D and trimming were deduced from the DNA. The sample includes around 260,000 clones, 80% to 90% of them seen just once.

Sequencing input: peripheral blood. This clonotype was obtained from a man in his sixties with acute or convalescent COVID-19. The chain has TRBV3-1 (or the pseudogene TRBV3-2) and TRBJ2-5, with 8 bases fitting TRBD2. CDR3: CASSQGSGSGETQYF. In nucleotides, the CDR3 is TGTGCCAGCAGCCAAGGGAGCGGGAGCGGGGAGACCCAGTACTTC.